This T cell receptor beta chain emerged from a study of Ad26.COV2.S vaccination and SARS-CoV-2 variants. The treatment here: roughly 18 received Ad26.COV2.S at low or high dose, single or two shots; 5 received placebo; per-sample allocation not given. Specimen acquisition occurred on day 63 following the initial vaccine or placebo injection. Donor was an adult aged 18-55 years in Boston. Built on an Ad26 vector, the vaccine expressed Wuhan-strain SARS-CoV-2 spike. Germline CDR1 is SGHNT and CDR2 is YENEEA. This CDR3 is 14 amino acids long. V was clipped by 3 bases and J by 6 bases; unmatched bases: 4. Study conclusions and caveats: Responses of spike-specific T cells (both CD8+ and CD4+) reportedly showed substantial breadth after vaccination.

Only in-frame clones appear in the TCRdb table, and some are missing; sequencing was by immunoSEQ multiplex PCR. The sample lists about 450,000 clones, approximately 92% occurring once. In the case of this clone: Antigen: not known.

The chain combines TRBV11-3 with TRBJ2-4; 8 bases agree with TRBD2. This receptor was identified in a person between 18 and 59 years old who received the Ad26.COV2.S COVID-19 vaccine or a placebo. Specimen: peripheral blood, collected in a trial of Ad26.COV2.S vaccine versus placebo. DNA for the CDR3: TGTGCCAGCAGCTTCGGGAGGGCCGTAAACATTCAGTACTTC. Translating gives CASSFGRAVNIQYF.